These 11 T cell receptor beta chains were sequenced from one sample in a study of cytomegalovirus exposure and HLA in healthy donors (dated by TCRdb to between 2016 and 2019). The protocol used for the library was the immunoSEQ multiplex PCR assay. For the multiplex PCR, a mixture combining 60 forward primers for TCR Vbeta segments and 13 reverse primers for TCR Jbeta segments was used. TCRdb's version of the immuneACCESS table is confined to in-frame rearrangements and falls short of the full clone set. An unresolved V gene accounts for under half of the shortfall where checked; the remainder is of unknown origin. The sample table holds around 150,000 clones, of which approximately 79% were seen once. The ten largest clones capture around 4.2% of the sample. Sequencing was carried out using PBMCs. All receptors come from a man aged 50 to 60 in good health and CMV-seropositive.

This chain connects TRBV7-2 to TRBJ2-1, with TRBD1 matching over 7 bases. The germline V gene has CDR1 SGHTA and CDR2 FQGNSA. This CDR3 is 14 amino acids long. V shed 7 bases and J 2 bases; nucleotides not matched to a gene: 5. CDR3 in amino acids: CASKRDRPYNEQFF. CDR3 bases: TGTGCCAGCAAAAGGGACAGACCCTACAATGAGCAGTTCTTC.

This clone was counted ten times or more. The chain couples TRBV2 to TRBJ1-5, with D hard to call. CDR3 length: 13 amino acids. V was clipped by 7 bases and J by 3 bases, with 10 bases between them. Germline CDR1 SNHLY, CDR2 FYNNEI. CDR3 sequence: CASKHSNNQPQHF. In DNA, the CDR3 is TGTGCCAGCAAACACAGCAACAATCAGCCCCAGCATTTT.

V gene TRBV18 combines with J gene TRBJ1-1; 11 nucleotides line up with TRBD1. Germline CDR1 KGHSH, CDR2 LQKENI. The CDR3 extends over 16 amino acids. The J segment lost 4 bases and the V segment lost 1 base, leaving 5 bases of the junction unmatched. DNA for the CDR3: TGTGCCAGCTCACCACAAGGACAGGGGGCTGGCACTGAAGCTTTCTTT. Amino acids: CASSPQGQGAGTEAFF.

The chain is built from TRBV19 and TRBJ1-3; perhaps TRBD1 as D (5 bases). The CDR3 covers 18 residues. Germline CDR1 is LNHDA and CDR2 is SQIVND (reference sequence). V shed 5 bases and J shed 0 bases, with 20 bases lying between them. The CDR3 here is CASSAHPGTGSSGNTIYF. The DNA for the CDR3 is TGTGCCAGTAGTGCCCACCCGGGTACAGGTTCCTCTGGAAACACCATATATTTT.

This chain links TRBV7-8 with TRBJ2-1; D remains unclear. V lost 0 bases to trimming and J lost 8 bases, with 8 bases between them. Germline lookup yields CDR1 SGHVS and CDR2 FQNEAQ. This CDR3 has 13 residues. DNA of the CDR3: TGTGCCAGCAGCTTAGCGGGCAGCCATGAGCAGTTCTTC. Its translation is CASSLAGSHEQFF.

The chain employs TRBV7-7 and TRBJ2-1; TRBD2 matches 10 bases. This CDR3 contains 14 residues. The V and J ends lost 5 bases and 7 bases, in that order; junction bases with no gene match: 5. The germline CDR1 and CDR2 sequences are SSHAT and FNYEAQ (reference sequence). CDR3 residues: CASSLSGGPNEQFF. The CDR3 nucleotides are TGTGCCAGCAGCCTTAGCGGGGGGCCGAATGAGCAGTTCTTC. Complete variable domain (other parts from reference TRBV7-7 and TRBJ2-1): GAGVSQSPRYKVTKRGQDVTLRCDPISSHATLYWYQQALGQGPEFLTYFNYEAQPDKSGLPSDRFSAERPEGSISTLTIQRTEQRDSAMYRCASSLSGGPNEQFFGPGTRLTVL.

The chain carries TRBV7-2 and TRBJ1-1; D remains unclear. V lost 3 bases, J lost 12 bases, and 20 bases lay in between. Germline loops: CDR1 SGHTA, CDR2 FQGNSA. This CDR3 is 14 amino acids long. The CDR3 DNA sequence: TGTGCCAGCAGCTTTATGGGCACGGCAGAGCAGACTTTCTTT. Protein product: CASSFMGTAEQTFF. The whole variable domain, filled in from reference TRBV7-2 and TRBJ1-1, reads GAGVSQSPSNKVTEKGKDVELRCDPISGHTALYWYRQSLGQGLEFLIYFQGNSAPDKSGLPSDRFSAERTGGSVSTLTIQRTQQEDSAVYLCASSFMGTAEQTFFGQGTRLTVV.

This chain connects TRBV5-1 to TRBJ2-1; 10 nucleotides line up with TRBD1. The CDR3 covers 13 residues. The ends lost 5 bases at V and 9 bases at J; junction bases unmatched: 5. Looked up from germline, CDR1 is SGHRS and CDR2 is YFSETQ. The DNA for the CDR3 is TGCGCCAGCAGTCTTCGGACAGGGGGTGAGCAGTTCTTC. Translation: CASSLRTGGEQFF.

The chain combines TRBV6-5 with TRBJ2-5; 11 nucleotides line up with TRBD1. TRBJ2-7 matches the DNA end more closely, so the J call is doubtful. The CDR3 totals 15 residues. Per germline, CDR1 MNHEY and CDR2 SVGAGI. The CDR3 loop is CASSSEGTGGYEQYF. CDR3 bases: TGTGCCAGCAGTTCCGAGGGGACAGGGGGCTACGAGCAGTACTTC.

The chain links TRBV19 to TRBJ1-2; unclear D gene. The CDR3 is made up of 13 amino acids. With 8 bases removed from V and 4 bases from J, the gap between germline ends came to 14 bases. Looked up from germline, CDR1 is LNHDA and CDR2 is SQIVND (reference sequence). CDR3 protein: CASLAGSGYGYTF. The CDR3 DNA sequence: TGTGCCAGTTTGGCCGGGAGCGGCTATGGCTACACCTTC.

The chain links TRBV29-1 to TRBJ2-7; TRBD2 agrees at 8 bases. Germline lookup yields CDR1 SQVTM and CDR2 ANQGSEA. The CDR3 spans 15 residues. The trim removed 6 bases at V and 3 bases at J, leaving 13 bases unmatched. As DNA, the CDR3 is TGCAGCGTAGCCGGGAGGGGCGGAATCGACTACGAGCAGTACTTC. Translation gives CSVAGRGGIDYEQYF.